The clone carrying this T cell receptor (beta chain) was detected only a few times. This record comes from a study of cytomegalovirus exposure and HLA in healthy donors. Study details: Samples from HLA-typed donors yielded around 79 million unique TCRs in an early data release.

Each donor was nominally healthy when sampled (though unrecorded immune exposures were likely). This CDR3 spans 17 amino acids. V trimming: 2 bases; J trimming: 4 bases; junction bases outside the gene matches: 11. The germline CDR1 and CDR2 sequences are SGHRS and YFSETQ. PCR primers comprised 60 Vbeta and 13 Jbeta primers. Data came from immunoSEQ multiplex PCR; TCRdb stores just in-frame clones and leaves some out. The sample carries 150,000 to 200,000 clones, 65% to 70% recorded once. The TCR comes from a woman aged 18-35 years in good health and CMV-seropositive. The sample consisted of PBMCs. The V call is TRBV5-1, the J call TRBJ2-2; the match to TRBD2 covers 7 bases. This CDR3 reads CASSFHTSGATTGELFF. The CDR3 DNA reads TGCGCCAGCAGCTTCCATACGAGCGGGGCAACCACCGGGGAGCTGTTTTTT.